This T cell receptor (beta chain) was recorded in a study of cytomegalovirus exposure and HLA in healthy donors. Findings and limits, study-wide: Most CMV-associated TCR beta chains appeared HLA-restricted in a later analysis.

Use of 60 Vbeta and 13 Jbeta primers characterized the PCR. This table comes from immunoSEQ multiplex PCR, and its TCRdb copy is limited to in-frame clones, with some not included. Among roughly 200,000 clones listed, about 9.4% were seen once. V shed 0 bases and J shed 5 bases, with 6 bases lying between them. The CDR3 runs 13 residues. Germline V lookup: CDR1 MRHNA, CDR2 SNTAGT. As for this clone: The antigen is unknown.

The sequence derives from a woman aged 30 to 39 in good health and CMV-seropositive. This chain joins TRBV6-4 and TRBJ2-3; D is possibly TRBD1 (6 bases). Sequencing input: PBMCs. This CDR3 is CASSDSGQDTQYF. CDR3 nucleotides: TGTGCCAGCAGTGACTCGGGACAAGATACGCAGTATTTT.